Shown below are 16 T cell receptor beta chains from a single sample sequenced in a study of spatial heterogeneity in lung cancer. TCRdb processed the 5' RACE reads anew with MiXCR; each CDR3 protein has one entry. The data show 15,000 to 20,000 distinct CDR3 sequences, with 5% to 7.5% seen just once and approximately 6.2% held by the top ten. Time point here: sample taken at primary tumor resection. The antigens of these receptors remain unknown. General study results and limits: Within tumors, counts of expanded alpha and beta TCRs tracked tumor mutation counts.

The sequenced sample was lung tumor tissue, obtained at surgery. The receptors here all came from a male donor with early-stage non-small cell lung cancer.

This clonotype was recorded a few times. The size of this beta chain means little, since it is a stray read in a library made for alpha chains. The rearrangement joins TRBV12-3 or TRBV12-4 to TRBJ2-4; D remains unclear. This CDR3 is built from 13 residues. V shed 1 base and J shed 4 bases, with 5 bases lying between them. The CDR3 reads CASSLEQKNIQYF. CDR3 in DNA: TGTGCCAGCAGTTTAGAGCAGAAAAACATTCAGTACTTC.

The table lists this clonotype with many counts. Because this beta chain is a stray read in a library intended to capture alpha chains, its abundance should not be given much weight. The chain couples TRBV7-2 to TRBJ2-2, with 8 nucleotides matching TRBD1. The CDR3 contains 15 residues. Trimming cost V 1 base and J 6 bases; bases outside gene matches: 4. CDR1 is SGHTA and CDR2 is FQGNSA in the germline V gene. CDR3 nucleotide sequence: TGTGCCAGCAGCTTAGGCCAGGGGGCTTCCGGGGAGCTGTTTTTT. Translated: CASSLGQGASGELFF.

This clonotype was recorded at least ten times. Being off target in a library aimed at alpha chains, this beta chain has a size of little meaning. The rearrangement uses TRBV9 and TRBJ2-2; a possible D gene is TRBD2 (5 bases). With 0 bases removed from V and 5 bases from J, the gap between germline ends came to 11 bases. The CDR3 runs to 15 residues. Germline CDR1 and CDR2: SGDLS and YYNGEE. Written as DNA, the CDR3 is TGTGCCAGCAGCGTAGGGGAGCGGTCGACCGGGGAGCTGTTTTTT. Protein: CASSVGERSTGELFF.

This clonotype was counted many times. The library was built for alpha chains, so this beta chain is an off-target read and its size means little. The chain has TRBV15 and TRBJ2-1; D unresolved. V lost 8 bases and J lost 3, with 11 bases in between. Germline values: CDR1 LNHNV, CDR2 YYDKDF (reference sequence). The CDR3 has 13 residues. CDR3 nucleotide sequence: TGTGCCACCGCCAGGCCGAACTACAATGAGCAGTTCTTC. Its protein product is CATARPNYNEQFF.

This clonotype was picked up many times. A library made for alpha chains picked up this beta chain off target, so its size means little. The chain joins TRBV4-2 to TRBJ1-2; TRBD1 might be the D (5 bases). This CDR3 contains 14 residues. With 10 bases removed from V and 5 bases from J, the gap between germline ends came to 20 bases. Germline values: CDR1 LGHNA, CDR2 YNFKEQ. CDR3 sequence: CATAAGGRPYGYTF. The CDR3, as DNA: TGTGCCACAGCCGCCGGGGGGAGGCCTTATGGCTACACCTTC.

At least ten counts were recorded for this clonotype. This beta chain is a stray read from a library made for alpha chains; its abundance is not meaningful. This chain uses TRBV20-1 with TRBJ2-6; D gene unclear. V dropped 0 bases and J dropped 4 bases, with 4 bases sitting between them. The germline CDR1 and CDR2 sequences are DFQATT and SNEGSKA (reference sequence). This CDR3 contains 13 residues. CDR3 nucleotide sequence: TGCAGTGCTAGAGACCCCGGGGCCAACGTCCTGACTTTC. This sequence encodes CSARDPGANVLTF.

This clonotype was picked up many times. With the library built for alpha chains, this beta chain is off target and its frequency is not meaningful. The V call is TRBV20-1, the J call TRBJ2-7; 11 bases map to TRBD1. The CDR3 loop spans 15 amino acids. V trimming: 5 bases; J trimming: 3 bases; junction bases outside the gene matches: 9. CDR1 and CDR2 from the germline V gene are DFQATT and SNEGSKA (reference sequence). The CDR3 DNA is TGCAGTGCTGCCGGGACAGGGGGATTCCGCTACGAGCAGTACTTC. Translation: CSAAGTGGFRYEQYF.

This clonotype was counted at least ten times. The library was prepared for alpha chains; this beta chain is a stray read, so its frequency means little. This sequence joins TRBV28 and TRBJ2-4; 8 bases line up with TRBD2. This CDR3 has 15 amino acids. V was pared by 8 bases and J by 9 bases, with 15 bases of the junction left unmatched. CDR1 and CDR2 (germline): MDHEN, SYDVKM. For the CDR3, the DNA is TGTGCCAGCCACGGGGGGGGAGAGACCCTCTCCATTCAGTACTTC. It translates to CASHGGGETLSIQYF.

By share of the sample, this clonotype is medium-sized (0.01 to 0.1%). The library was designed around alpha chains, so this beta chain is a stray read whose abundance carries little weight. V is TRBV27 and J is TRBJ1-5; TRBD1 matches 8 bases. CDR1 MNHEY and CDR2 SMNVEV come from the germline V gene (reference sequence). The CDR3 consists of 14 residues. The ends lost 2 bases at V and 6 bases at J; junction bases unmatched: 3. CDR3 sequence: CASSLQGAGQPQHF. CDR3 in DNA: TGTGCCAGCAGTTTACAGGGGGCAGGTCAGCCCCAGCATTTT.

This clonotype has a count of ten or more. An end of the junction differs from the germline gene, which may be a read error. As an off-target read in a library built for alpha chains, this beta chain has a frequency of little significance. The chain has TRBV3-1 and TRBJ2-1; D is perhaps TRBD1 (6 bases). The CDR3 is 12 amino acids. The germline V gene has CDR1 LGHDT and CDR2 YNNKEL (reference sequence). The CDR3 nucleotides are TGTGCCAGCAGCCAGGGGGACACCCTTTCCTCCTTC. This translates into CASSQGDTLSSF.

On this clonotype itself: A much larger clone is a single base away; this may be a read error. This beta chain is a stray sequence in a library constructed for alpha chains; its clone size is not meaningful. The V gene is TRBV7-9, the J gene TRBJ1-6, with D uncertain. The CDR3 is made up of 15 amino acids. Germline V gene lookup returns CDR1 SEHNR and CDR2 FQNEAQ (reference sequence). For the CDR3, the DNA is TGTGCCAGAAGCTTAACGGGCGGGGTAGGGTCACCCCTCCACTTT. Translating gives CARSLTGGVGSPLHF. Looking up the rest from reference TRBV7-9 and TRBJ1-6 gives the full variable domain: DTGVSQNPRHKITKRGQNVTFRCDPISEHNRLYWYRQTLGQGPEFLTYFQNEAQLEKSRLLSDRFSAERPKGSFSTLEIQRTEQGDSAMYLCARSLTGGVGSPLHFGNGTRLTVT.

This clonotype was observed many times. This beta chain represents an off-target read in a library built for alpha chains; its size is of limited meaning. V is TRBV29-1 and J is TRBJ1-5, with D possibly being TRBD1 (5 bases). This CDR3 contains 13 residues. CDR1 and CDR2 from the germline V gene are SQVTM and ANQGSEA. V was shortened by 4 bases and J by 3 bases, with 10 bases between the two germline ends. The CDR3 DNA is TGCAGCGTTGCTCCAGGGATCAATCAGCCCCAGCATTTT. It encodes CSVAPGINQPQHF. Full variable domain (outside the CDR3, taken from reference TRBV29-1 and TRBJ1-5): SAVISQKPSRDICQRGTSLTIQCQVDSQVTMMFWYRQQPGQSLTLIATANQGSEATYESGFVIDKFPISRPNLTFSTLTVSNMSPEDSSIYLCSVAPGINQPQHFGDGTRLSIL.

The table lists this clonotype with many counts. This beta chain is an off-target read within a library intended for alpha chains, so its frequency means little. The chain joins TRBV12-3 or TRBV12-4 to TRBJ2-7; 9 nucleotides line up with TRBD2. The ends lost 4 bases at V and 3 bases at J; junction bases unmatched: 7. The CDR3 consists of 15 residues. CDR3 amino acids: CASSSQTSGNYEQYF. CDR3 sequence (DNA): TGTGCCAGCAGTTCCCAGACTAGCGGTAACTACGAGCAGTACTTC.

Many counts were recorded for this clonotype. This beta chain slipped into a library made for alpha chains as a stray read, so its size is not meaningful. The V gene is TRBV14, the J gene TRBJ2-3; D remains ambiguous. In germline, CDR1 is SGHDN, CDR2 FVKESK. CDR3 size: 11 residues. Trimming left V 0 bases short and J 9 bases short, with 4 bases between. The CDR3 protein is CASSQDTTQYF. In nucleotides, the CDR3 is TGTGCCAGCAGCCAAGATACGACGCAGTATTTT.

A remark on this clonotype: With a much larger clone just one base away, this may be a read error. Found in a library prepared for alpha chains, this beta chain is an off-target read, and its abundance has little meaning. This rearrangement joins TRBV28 to TRBJ1-1; D may be TRBD1 (5 bases). The CDR3 covers 17 residues. From germline, CDR1 is MDHEN and CDR2 SYDVKM. Trimming stripped 4 bases from V and 5 bases from J, with 23 bases between. This CDR3 is CASSSWSGEARRTEAFF. Here the CDR3 DNA reads TGTGCCAGCAGTTCCTGGTCGGGGGAGGCTAGGAGGACTGAAGCTTTCTTT.

Comments on this clonotype: This beta chain is an off-target read within a library intended for alpha chains, so its frequency means little. This rearrangement joins TRBV4-1 to TRBJ1-2; 8 nucleotides line up with TRBD1. The CDR3 length is 17 residues. With 0 bases clipped from V and 1 base from J, the junction kept 7 bases outside the gene matches. Germline V gene sequence: CDR1 MGHRA, CDR2 YSYEKL. Written as DNA, the CDR3 is TGCGCCAGCAGCCAAGATCGGGGACAGGCCTTTAACTATGGCTACACCTTC. The encoded protein is CASSQDRGQAFNYGYTF.